A selection of T cell receptor beta chains follows, all from one sample in a study of cytomegalovirus exposure and HLA in healthy donors. Repertoires were generated with immunoSEQ multiplex PCR, while TCRdb's copy carries only in-frame clones and drops some. The sample lists roughly 160,000 clones, roughly 76% occurring once. The specimen sequenced was PBMCs. These receptors were collected from a man in his 60s in good health and CMV-seronegative. Both conserved end residues are part of each CDR3. A D gene is named only where the DNA matches it firmly. Some rows have no size entry. The others give once, few or many, or a class for an expanded clone.

v_call: TRBV29-1; d_call: TRBD2; j_call: TRBJ2-5; clone_size: few; cdr3_nt: TGCAGCGCCGACACTGAGCGGGGGGGCCTCGAGACCCAGTACTTC; cdr3_aa: CSADTERGGLETQYF
v_call: TRBV18; d_call: TRBD1; j_call: TRBJ1-3; clone_size: NA; cdr3_nt: TGTGCCAGCTCACCATGGCGGGACAGGGTTGATCCTCGCTCTGGAAACACCATATATTTT; cdr3_aa: CASSPWRDRVDPRSGNTIYF
v_call: TRBV5-1; d_call: TRBD2; j_call: TRBJ2-7; clone_size: once; cdr3_nt: TGCGCCAGCAGCCTGACTAGCGGAACTTCGAACGAGCAGTACTTC; cdr3_aa: CASSLTSGTSNEQYF
v_call: TRBV6-5; d_call: NA; j_call: TRBJ1-3; clone_size: once; cdr3_nt: TGTGCCAGCAGTTACTCGCGTTTAGGGGCTGGAAACACCATATATTTT; cdr3_aa: CASSYSRLGAGNTIYF
v_call: TRBV19; d_call: TRBD1; j_call: TRBJ2-1; clone_size: NA; cdr3_nt: TGTGCCAGTAGTAGGTCGGGACAGGGCTCCTACAATGAGCAGTTCTTC; cdr3_aa: CASSRSGQGSYNEQFF
v_call: TRBV28; d_call: NA; j_call: TRBJ1-2; clone_size: NA; cdr3_nt: TGTGCCAGCAGTTTAAATGGAAGGCCAGGTCGAAGCGGCTACACCTTC; cdr3_aa: CASSLNGRPGRSGYTF
v_call: TRBV9; d_call: NA; j_call: TRBJ1-5; clone_size: few; cdr3_nt: TGTGCCAGCCCCGACAGTTATAGCAATCAGCCCCAGCATTTT; cdr3_aa: CASPDSYSNQPQHF
v_call: TRBV30; d_call: TRBD1; j_call: TRBJ1-3; clone_size: NA; cdr3_nt: TGTGCCTGGGGGGGACAGGGGGTTTTTGGAAACACCATATATTTT; cdr3_aa: CAWGGQGVFGNTIYF
v_call: TRBV5-1; d_call: TRBD2; j_call: TRBJ2-5; clone_size: NA; cdr3_nt: TGCGCCAGCAGCCATGGGACTAACCAAGAGACCCAGTACTTC; cdr3_aa: CASSHGTNQETQYF
v_call: TRBV7-2; d_call: NA; j_call: TRBJ1-5; clone_size: once; cdr3_nt: TGTGCCAGCAGCCCCCAGGGGATAAGCAATCAGCCCCAGCATTTT; cdr3_aa: CASSPQGISNQPQHF
v_call: TRBV14; d_call: TRBD1; j_call: TRBJ2-7; clone_size: NA; cdr3_nt: TGTGCCAGCAGCCACCCGACAGGGAACGAGCAGTACTTC; cdr3_aa: CASSHPTGNEQYF
v_call: TRBV7-8; d_call: TRBD1; j_call: TRBJ2-7; clone_size: NA; cdr3_nt: TGTGCCAGCAGCCGTGGACAGGGCGGCGAGCAGTACTTC; cdr3_aa: CASSRGQGGEQYF
v_call: TRBV7-3; d_call: TRBD1; j_call: TRBJ2-5; clone_size: NA; cdr3_nt: TGTGCCAGCAGCCTAGCGGACAGGGGTGGGCAAGAGACCCAGTACTTC; cdr3_aa: CASSLADRGGQETQYF
v_call: TRBV5-6; d_call: NA; j_call: TRBJ1-2; clone_size: few; cdr3_nt: TGTGCCAGCAGCTTGGGTCCCCACGAGTATGGCTACACCTTC; cdr3_aa: CASSLGPHEYGYTF
v_call: TRBV5-1; d_call: TRBD1; j_call: TRBJ2-7; clone_size: NA; cdr3_nt: TGCGCCAGCAGTACCACAGGGGGCTCTACCTACGAGCAGTACTTC; cdr3_aa: CASSTTGGSTYEQYF
v_call: TRBV10-3; d_call: TRBD2; j_call: TRBJ2-7; clone_size: NA; cdr3_nt: TGTGCCATAACTAGCGGGTCCTCCTACGAGCAGTACTTC; cdr3_aa: CAITSGSSYEQYF
v_call: TRBV18; d_call: NA; j_call: TRBJ1-2; clone_size: NA; cdr3_nt: TGTGCCAGCTCACACCGACCGGGGAGCTATGGCTACACCTTC; cdr3_aa: CASSHRPGSYGYTF
v_call: TRBV9; d_call: NA; j_call: TRBJ2-3; clone_size: NA; cdr3_nt: TGTGCCAGCAGACCGGGGAGCACAGATACGCAGTATTTT; cdr3_aa: CASRPGSTDTQYF
v_call: TRBV27; d_call: NA; j_call: TRBJ1-2; clone_size: NA; cdr3_nt: TGTGCCAGCAGTTTAGAGGGTTTAGGTGGCTACACCTTC; cdr3_aa: CASSLEGLGGYTF
v_call: TRBV10-3; d_call: TRBD2; j_call: TRBJ2-7; clone_size: NA; cdr3_nt: TGTGCCATCAGCCCCGCAAGAGGGGAGGGCCTAGAGCAGTACTTC; cdr3_aa: CAISPARGEGLEQYF
v_call: TRBV2; d_call: NA; j_call: TRBJ2-5; clone_size: NA; cdr3_nt: TGTGCCGGCCTCCGCCATGCGGGGGCCAAAGAGACCCAGTACTTC; cdr3_aa: CAGLRHAGAKETQYF
v_call: TRBV28; d_call: TRBD1; j_call: TRBJ2-5; clone_size: NA; cdr3_nt: TGTGCCAGCAGTTTAACAGGGGGAGAGACCCAGTACTTC; cdr3_aa: CASSLTGGETQYF
v_call: TRBV19; d_call: NA; j_call: TRBJ1-3; clone_size: NA; cdr3_nt: TGTGCCAGCCACCTTTACCGGTTGGCTGGAAACACCATATATTTT; cdr3_aa: CASHLYRLAGNTIYF
v_call: TRBV7-9; d_call: NA; j_call: TRBJ1-3; clone_size: NA; cdr3_nt: TGTGCCAGCAGCCCCCAATTCTCTGGAAACACCATATATTTT; cdr3_aa: CASSPQFSGNTIYF
v_call: TRBV6-4; d_call: NA; j_call: TRBJ2-7; clone_size: NA; cdr3_nt: TGTGCCAGCAGTGCAAATCTTGGCGGGTACCACGAGCAGTACTTC; cdr3_aa: CASSANLGGYHEQYF
v_call: TRBV2; d_call: NA; j_call: TRBJ2-3; clone_size: NA; cdr3_nt: TGTGCCAGCGTTACTTCTCCCAGCACAGATACGCAGTATTTT; cdr3_aa: CASVTSPSTDTQYF
v_call: TRBV11-2; d_call: TRBD1; j_call: TRBJ1-3; clone_size: NA; cdr3_nt: TGTGCCAGCAGCTTAGATGGACAGGGGGTACAAGGAAACACCATATATTTT; cdr3_aa: CASSLDGQGVQGNTIYF
v_call: TRBV2; d_call: NA; j_call: TRBJ1-2; clone_size: NA; cdr3_nt: TGTGCCAGCAGTGCCTCACTTTTGGGCTACACCTTC; cdr3_aa: CASSASLLGYTF
v_call: TRBV19; d_call: TRBD1; j_call: TRBJ2-5; clone_size: NA; cdr3_nt: TGTGCCAGTAGACCACAGGGGGTTCATGAGACCCAGTACTTC; cdr3_aa: CASRPQGVHETQYF
v_call: TRBV11-2; d_call: NA; j_call: TRBJ1-1; clone_size: NA; cdr3_nt: TGTGCCAGCAGCTTAGATGCAGTCATGAACACTGAAGCTTTCTTT; cdr3_aa: CASSLDAVMNTEAFF
v_call: TRBV4-3; d_call: TRBD1; j_call: TRBJ1-4; clone_size: NA; cdr3_nt: TGCGCCAGCAGCCAACTGTGGACAGGCGACCCCCCTACTAATGAAAAACTGTTTTTT; cdr3_aa: CASSQLWTGDPPTNEKLFF
v_call: TRBV2; d_call: TRBD1; j_call: TRBJ2-7; clone_size: NA; cdr3_nt: TGTGCCAGCAGCAAAGGGACAGGGCTACGGCAGTACTTC; cdr3_aa: CASSKGTGLRQYF
v_call: TRBV28; d_call: TRBD2; j_call: TRBJ2-3; clone_size: few; cdr3_nt: TGTGCCAGCAGTTCTCCCGGGACTAGCCTGGATACGCAGTATTTT; cdr3_aa: CASSSPGTSLDTQYF
v_call: TRBV27; d_call: TRBD1; j_call: TRBJ2-1; clone_size: NA; cdr3_nt: TGTGCCAGCAGTTGGGACAGCGGAGACTCCTACAATGAGCAGTTCTTC; cdr3_aa: CASSWDSGDSYNEQFF
v_call: TRBV7-6; d_call: TRBD2; j_call: TRBJ2-3; clone_size: NA; cdr3_nt: TGTGCCAGCAGCTTAGTAATTGCTAGCGGGAGGGCAGATACGCAGTATTTT; cdr3_aa: CASSLVIASGRADTQYF
v_call: TRBV11-2; d_call: TRBD1; j_call: TRBJ1-2; clone_size: NA; cdr3_nt: TGTGCCAGCAGCTTAGCTGGGACAGGGGAGGGCTATGGCTACACCTTC; cdr3_aa: CASSLAGTGEGYGYTF
v_call: TRBV4-1; d_call: NA; j_call: TRBJ2-5; clone_size: NA; cdr3_nt: TGCGCCAGCAGCCAAGGGATACGGGGGGAGACCCAGTACTTC; cdr3_aa: CASSQGIRGETQYF
v_call: TRBV6-1; d_call: NA; j_call: TRBJ1-5; clone_size: once; cdr3_nt: TGTGCCAGCAGTGGAAATCAGGGGATAGATCAGCCCCAGCATTTT; cdr3_aa: CASSGNQGIDQPQHF
v_call: TRBV4-2; d_call: TRBD1; j_call: TRBJ2-6; clone_size: NA; cdr3_nt: TGTGCCAGCAGCCAAGTAGGGGGCCTCTCCAACGTCCTGACTTTC; cdr3_aa: CASSQVGGLSNVLTF
v_call: TRBV9; d_call: TRBD2; j_call: TRBJ2-2; clone_size: NA; cdr3_nt: TGTGCCAGCAGCGATCCACGGGAGGGGAACACCGGGGAGCTGTTTTTT; cdr3_aa: CASSDPREGNTGELFF
v_call: TRBV4-3; d_call: NA; j_call: TRBJ2-7; clone_size: few; cdr3_nt: TGCGCCAGCAGCCAAGATACGGGGGTGTCCTACGAGCAGTACTTC; cdr3_aa: CASSQDTGVSYEQYF
v_call: TRBV30; d_call: NA; j_call: TRBJ2-6; clone_size: NA; cdr3_nt: TGTGCCTGGAGTGCCCGACAGCTCTCTGGGGCCAACGTCCTGACTTTC; cdr3_aa: CAWSARQLSGANVLTF